This note documents a single T cell receptor (beta chain) sequence. The sample belongs to a study of blood T cell repertoires in COVID-19. Study as a whole: Acute-phase and convalescent COVID-19 samples originated in the United States, Italy and Spain.

CDR1 is PRHDT and CDR2 is FYEKMQ in the germline V gene (reference sequence). The CDR3 contains 12 residues. The V and J ends lost 8 bases and 5 bases respectively, with 9 bases between them. Sequenced by immunoSEQ multiplex PCR; TCRdb stores in-frame clones only, minus some. Here the sample spans approximately 21,000 clones, approximately 92% being singletons. This sequence was found in a human donor in a cohort sampled during active COVID-19. J is TRBJ2-2 and V is TRBV13; D gene ambiguous. Sequencing was carried out using peripheral blood. CDR3 amino acids: CASGPGTGELFF. In DNA form, the CDR3 reads TGTGCCAGCGGCCCCGGGACCGGGGAGCTGTTTTTT.